Below, 5 T cell receptor beta chains from the same sample are listed, as sequenced in a study of blood T cell repertoires in COVID-19. Sequenced by immunoSEQ multiplex PCR; TCRdb stores in-frame clones only, minus some. The sample has 250,000 to 300,000 clones; 80% to 90% are singletons. The sequenced sample consisted of peripheral blood. All receptors come from a woman in her seventies with acute or convalescent COVID-19.

This chain connects TRBV12-3 or TRBV12-4 to TRBJ1-1, with D perhaps matching TRBD1 (5 bases). The CDR3 is 13 residues long. Trimming took 5 bases from V and 1 from J, leaving 8 bases between them. The CDR3 spells CASSTQANTEAFF. The DNA of the CDR3 is TGTGCCAGCAGTACACAGGCGAACACTGAAGCTTTCTTT.

The V and J genes are TRBV7-8 and TRBJ2-1; TRBD1 agrees at 9 bases. Germline V gene sequence: CDR1 SGHVS, CDR2 FQNEAQ. The CDR3 spans 15 residues. The V segment lost 6 bases and the J segment 4 bases; nucleotides outside the gene matches: 7. The CDR3 coding sequence is TGTGCCAGCAGGCTCGGGACAGGGATTTACAATGAGCAGTTCTTC. As protein: CASRLGTGIYNEQFF.

The chain combines TRBV5-1 with TRBJ2-6; TRBD1 might be the D (5 bases). Trimming pared 4 bases from V and 1 base from J, leaving 6 bases between. Germline V gene sequence: CDR1 SGHRS, CDR2 YFSETQ. The CDR3 extends over 14 amino acids. CDR3 loop: CASSQGSGANVLTF. The CDR3 DNA reads as TGCGCCAGCAGCCAGGGATCTGGGGCCAACGTCCTGACTTTC. Full variable domain (rest looked up from reference TRBV5-1 and TRBJ2-6): KAGVTQTPRYLIKTRGQQVTLSCSPISGHRSVSWYQQTPGQGLQFLFEYFSETQRNKGNFPGRFSGRQFSNSRSEMNVSTLELGDSALYLCASSQGSGANVLTFGAGSRLTVL.

This chain uses TRBV24-1 with TRBJ2-2; D call uncertain. The CDR3 consists of 15 residues. Trimming stripped 6 bases from V and 2 bases from J, with 12 bases between. Per the germline V gene, CDR1 is KGHDR and CDR2 is SFDVKD. CDR3 nucleotide sequence: TGTGCCACCAGTCTCGAAAGCCCCAACACCGGGGAGCTGTTTTTT. Translation: CATSLESPNTGELFF.

The rearrangement uses TRBV11-2 and TRBJ2-3, with TRBD1 identical over 7 bases. The CDR3 has 15 amino acids. Per the germline V gene, CDR1 is SGHAT and CDR2 is FQNNGV. V lost 5 bases, J lost 5 bases, and 10 bases stayed unmatched. The chain's CDR3 is CASSRQGIAGDTQYF. The CDR3 DNA reads TGTGCCAGCAGCCGACAGGGTATAGCTGGAGATACGCAGTATTTT.